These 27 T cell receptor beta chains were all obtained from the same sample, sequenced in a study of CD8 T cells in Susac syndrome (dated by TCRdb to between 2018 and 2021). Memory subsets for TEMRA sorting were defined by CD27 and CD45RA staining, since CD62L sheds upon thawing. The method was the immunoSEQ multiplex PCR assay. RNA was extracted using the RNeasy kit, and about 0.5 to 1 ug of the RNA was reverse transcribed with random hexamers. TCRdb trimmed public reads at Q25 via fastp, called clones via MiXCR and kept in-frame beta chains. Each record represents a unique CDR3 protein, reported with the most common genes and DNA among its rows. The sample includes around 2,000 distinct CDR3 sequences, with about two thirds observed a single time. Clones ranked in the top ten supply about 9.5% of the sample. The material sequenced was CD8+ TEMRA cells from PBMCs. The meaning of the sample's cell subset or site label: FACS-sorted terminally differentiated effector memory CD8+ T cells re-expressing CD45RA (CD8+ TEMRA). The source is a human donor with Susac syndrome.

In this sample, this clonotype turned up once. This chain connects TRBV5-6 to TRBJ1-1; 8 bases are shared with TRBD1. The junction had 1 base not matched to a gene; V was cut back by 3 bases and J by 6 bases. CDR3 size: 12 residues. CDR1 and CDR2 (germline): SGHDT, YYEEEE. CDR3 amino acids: CASSSQGAEAFF. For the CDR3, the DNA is TGTGCCAGCAGCTCACAGGGGGCTGAAGCTTTCTTT.

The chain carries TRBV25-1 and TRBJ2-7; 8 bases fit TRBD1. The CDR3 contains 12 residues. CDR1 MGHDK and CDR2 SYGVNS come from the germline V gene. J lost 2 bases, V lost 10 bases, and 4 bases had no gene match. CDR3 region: CATGQGAYEQYF. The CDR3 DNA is TGTGCCACCGGACAGGGCGCCTACGAGCAGTACTTC.

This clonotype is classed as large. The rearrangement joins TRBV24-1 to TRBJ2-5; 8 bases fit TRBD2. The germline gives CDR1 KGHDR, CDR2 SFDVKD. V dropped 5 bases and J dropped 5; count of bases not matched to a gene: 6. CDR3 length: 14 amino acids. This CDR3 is CATSGTSGSETQYF. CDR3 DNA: TGTGCCACCAGTGGTACTAGCGGCTCGGAGACCCAGTACTTC.

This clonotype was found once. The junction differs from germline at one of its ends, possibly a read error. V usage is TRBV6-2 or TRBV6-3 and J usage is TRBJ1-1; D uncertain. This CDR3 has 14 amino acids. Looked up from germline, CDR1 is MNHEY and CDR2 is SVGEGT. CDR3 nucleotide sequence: TGTGGCAGCACTTTCTCCCCGTTGAACACTGAAGCTTTCTTT. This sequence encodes CGSTFSPLNTEAFF.

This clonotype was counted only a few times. The DNA for the CDR3 is TGTGCCAGCAGTTACATGGCCGGGGAGCTGTTTTTT. Its translation is CASSYMAGELFF. This chain joins TRBV6-2 or TRBV6-3 and TRBJ2-2, with D unresolved. V lost 2 bases, J lost 6 bases, and 4 bases lay in between. Germline CDR1 MNHEY, CDR2 SVGEGT. There are 12 residues in the CDR3.

The CDR3 protein is CASSQEGQTYNEQFF. CDR3 DNA sequence: TGCGCCAGCAGCCAAGAGGGACAAACCTACAATGAGCAGTTCTTC. The chain recombines TRBV4-3 with TRBJ2-1; tentatively, D is TRBD1 (6 bases). Trimming took off 0 bases at V and 2 bases at J, with 8 bases between the two ends. The CDR3 loop spans 15 amino acids. The germline V gene encodes CDR1 LGHNA and CDR2 YSLEER.

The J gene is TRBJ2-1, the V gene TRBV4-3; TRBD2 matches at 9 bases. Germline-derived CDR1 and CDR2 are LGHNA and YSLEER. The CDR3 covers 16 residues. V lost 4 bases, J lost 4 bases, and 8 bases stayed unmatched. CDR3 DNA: TGCGCCAGCAGCCCTATGGAAGCGGGGGGTTACAATGAGCAGTTCTTC. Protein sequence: CASSPMEAGGYNEQFF.

The CDR3 loop reads CAIHVQKNQETQYF. As DNA, the CDR3 is TGTGCCATCCATGTCCAGAAAAATCAAGAGACCCAGTACTTC. V usage is TRBV18 and J usage is TRBJ2-5; D unresolved. Germline lookup yields CDR1 KGHSH and CDR2 LQKENI. V was cut by 10 bases and J by 2 bases, with 17 bases left in between. CDR3 length equals 14 residues.

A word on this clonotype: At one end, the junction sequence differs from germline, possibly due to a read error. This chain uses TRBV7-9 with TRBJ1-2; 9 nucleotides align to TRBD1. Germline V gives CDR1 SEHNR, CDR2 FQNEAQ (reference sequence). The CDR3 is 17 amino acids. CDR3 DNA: TGTGCCAGCATCTTAGAAAACAGGGGGCCAGCTAACTATGGCTACACCTTC. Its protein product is CASILENRGPANYGYTF.

The CDR3 spells CASSLGGMGTTQYF. The DNA of the CDR3 is TGTGCCAGCAGTCTAGGGGGTATGGGAACTACGCAGTATTTT. The chain combines TRBV27 with TRBJ2-3; D perhaps matches TRBD1 (6 bases). CDR1 and CDR2 from the germline V gene are MNHEY and SMNVEV (reference sequence). There are 14 residues in the CDR3. V lost 5 bases, J lost 8 bases, and 17 bases lay in between.

The CDR3 protein is CASSLEATGAFEAFF. CDR3 coding DNA: TGTGCCAGCAGCTTAGAAGCGACAGGGGCCTTTGAAGCTTTCTTT. The chain couples TRBV7-6 to TRBJ1-1, with 8 bases matching TRBD1. The CDR3 covers 15 residues. Germline V gene sequence: CDR1 SGHVS, CDR2 FNYEAQ. Unmatched junction bases numbered 8, after V lost 1 base and J lost 7 bases.

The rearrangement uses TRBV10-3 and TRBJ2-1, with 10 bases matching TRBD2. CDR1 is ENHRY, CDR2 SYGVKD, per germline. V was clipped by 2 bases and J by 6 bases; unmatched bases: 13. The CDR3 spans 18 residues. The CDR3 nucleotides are TGTGCCATCAGTGAGCTAGCGGGAGTATACCTAAGGGCCAATGAGCAGTTCTTC. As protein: CAISELAGVYLRANEQFF.

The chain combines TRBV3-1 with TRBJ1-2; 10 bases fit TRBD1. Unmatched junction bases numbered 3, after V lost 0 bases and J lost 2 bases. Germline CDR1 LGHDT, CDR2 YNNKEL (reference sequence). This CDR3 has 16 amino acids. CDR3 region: CASSQDWGQGNYGYTF. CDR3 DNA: TGTGCCAGCAGCCAAGATTGGGGACAGGGGAACTATGGCTACACCTTC.

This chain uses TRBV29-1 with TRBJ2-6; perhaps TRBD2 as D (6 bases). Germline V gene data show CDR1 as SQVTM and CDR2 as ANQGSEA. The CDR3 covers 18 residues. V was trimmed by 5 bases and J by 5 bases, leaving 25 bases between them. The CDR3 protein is CSVWWQLAIQSRANVLTF. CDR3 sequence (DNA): TGCAGCGTTTGGTGGCAACTAGCCATACAAAGTCGGGCCAACGTCCTGACTTTC.

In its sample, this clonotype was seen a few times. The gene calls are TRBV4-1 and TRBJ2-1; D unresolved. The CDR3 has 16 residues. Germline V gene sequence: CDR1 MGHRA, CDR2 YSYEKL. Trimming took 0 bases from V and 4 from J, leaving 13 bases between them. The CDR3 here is CASSQDGDQRYNEQFF. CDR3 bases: TGCGCCAGCAGCCAAGATGGAGACCAGAGGTACAATGAGCAGTTCTTC.

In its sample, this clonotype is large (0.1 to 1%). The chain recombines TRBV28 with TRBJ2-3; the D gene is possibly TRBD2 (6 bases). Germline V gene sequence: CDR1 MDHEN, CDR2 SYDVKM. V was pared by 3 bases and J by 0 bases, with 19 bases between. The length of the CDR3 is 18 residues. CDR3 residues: CASSFPIVEGPSTDTQYF. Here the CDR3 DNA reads TGTGCCAGCAGTTTCCCCATAGTGGAGGGCCCTAGCACAGATACGCAGTATTTT.

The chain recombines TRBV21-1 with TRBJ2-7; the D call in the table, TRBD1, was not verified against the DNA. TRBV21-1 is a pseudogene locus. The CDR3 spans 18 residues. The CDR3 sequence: CASSKARPHRSAIYEQYF. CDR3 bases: TGTGCCAGCAGCAAAGCCCGCCCACACAGGTCGGCCATCTACGAGCAGTACTTC.

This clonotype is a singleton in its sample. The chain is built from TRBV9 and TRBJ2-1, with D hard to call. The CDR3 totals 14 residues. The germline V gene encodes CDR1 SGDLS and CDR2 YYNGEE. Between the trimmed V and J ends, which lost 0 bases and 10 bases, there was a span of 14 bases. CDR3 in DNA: TGTGCCAGCAGCGTAGGGGCCCTATGGCCCGAGCAGTTCTTC. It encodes CASSVGALWPEQFF. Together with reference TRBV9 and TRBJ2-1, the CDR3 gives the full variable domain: DSGVTQTPKHLITATGQRVTLRCSPRSGDLSVYWYQQSLDQGLQFLIQYYNGEERAKGNILERFSAQQFPDLHSELNLSSLELGDSALYFCASSVGALWPEQFFGPGTRLTVL.

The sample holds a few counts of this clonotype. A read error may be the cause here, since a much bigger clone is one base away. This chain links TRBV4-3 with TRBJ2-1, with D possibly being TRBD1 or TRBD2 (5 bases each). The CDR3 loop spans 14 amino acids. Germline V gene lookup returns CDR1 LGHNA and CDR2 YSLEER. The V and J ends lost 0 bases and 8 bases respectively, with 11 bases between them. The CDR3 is CASSQDGGWDEQFF. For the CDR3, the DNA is TGCGCCAGCAGCCAAGATGGGGGTTGGGATGAGCAGTTCTTC.

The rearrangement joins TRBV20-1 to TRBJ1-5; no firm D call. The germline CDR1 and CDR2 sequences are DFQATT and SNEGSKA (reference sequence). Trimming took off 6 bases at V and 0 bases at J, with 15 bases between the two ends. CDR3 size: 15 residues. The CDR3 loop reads CSAREDYNSNQPQHF. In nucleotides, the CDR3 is TGCAGTGCCCGGGAGGATTACAATAGCAATCAGCCCCAGCATTTT.

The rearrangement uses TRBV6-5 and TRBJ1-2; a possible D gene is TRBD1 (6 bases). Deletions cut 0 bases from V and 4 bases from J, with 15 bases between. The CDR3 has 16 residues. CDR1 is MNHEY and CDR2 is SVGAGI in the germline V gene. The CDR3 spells CASSYSPRTVLYGYTF. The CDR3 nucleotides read TGTGCCAGCAGTTACTCCCCTCGGACAGTACTCTATGGCTACACCTTC.

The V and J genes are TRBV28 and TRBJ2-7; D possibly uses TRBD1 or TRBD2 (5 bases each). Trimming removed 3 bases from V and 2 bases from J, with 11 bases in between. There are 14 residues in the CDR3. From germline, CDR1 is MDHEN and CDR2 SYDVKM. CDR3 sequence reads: CASSFRGRPYEQYF. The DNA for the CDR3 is TGTGCCAGCAGTTTTAGGGGACGGCCCTACGAGCAGTACTTC.

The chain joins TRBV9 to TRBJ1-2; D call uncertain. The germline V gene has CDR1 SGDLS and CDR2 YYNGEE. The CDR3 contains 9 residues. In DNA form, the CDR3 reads TGTAAGGGAAGTAATGGCTACACCTTC. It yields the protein CKGSNGYTF.

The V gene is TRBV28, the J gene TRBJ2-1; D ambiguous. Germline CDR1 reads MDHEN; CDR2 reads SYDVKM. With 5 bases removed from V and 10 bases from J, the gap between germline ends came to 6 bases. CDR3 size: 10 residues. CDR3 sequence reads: CASSKREQFF. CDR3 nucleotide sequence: TGTGCCAGCAGTAAACGAGAGCAGTTCTTC.

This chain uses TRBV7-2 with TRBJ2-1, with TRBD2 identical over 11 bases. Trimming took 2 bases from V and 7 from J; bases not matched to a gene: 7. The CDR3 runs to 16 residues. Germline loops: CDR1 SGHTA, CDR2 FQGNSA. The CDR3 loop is CASSLIFSGGANEQFF. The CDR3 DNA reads TGTGCCAGCAGCTTAATTTTTAGCGGGGGGGCGAATGAGCAGTTCTTC.

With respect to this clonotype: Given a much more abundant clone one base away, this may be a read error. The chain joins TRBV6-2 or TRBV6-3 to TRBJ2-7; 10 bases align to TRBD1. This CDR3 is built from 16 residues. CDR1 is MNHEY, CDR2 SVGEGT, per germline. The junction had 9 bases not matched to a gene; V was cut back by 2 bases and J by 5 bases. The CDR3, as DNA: TGTGCCAGCAGTTACCTGTCCGGGACAGGGGAGGACGAGCAGTACTTC. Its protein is CASSYLSGTGEDEQYF.

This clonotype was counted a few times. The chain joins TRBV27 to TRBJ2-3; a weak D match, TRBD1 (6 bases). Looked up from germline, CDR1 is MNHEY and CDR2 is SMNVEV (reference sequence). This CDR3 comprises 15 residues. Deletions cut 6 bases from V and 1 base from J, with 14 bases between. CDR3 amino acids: CASSPQGLGTDTQYF. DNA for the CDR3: TGTGCCAGCAGCCCTCAGGGGCTTGGCACAGATACGCAGTATTTT.